This TCR beta chain derives from a study of cytomegalovirus exposure and HLA in healthy donors. Study findings and constraints: A later analysis linked a missense variant in DCLRE1C to the trimming of TCR beta V and J genes. The dataset shows that most TCR sequences were rare, while some public TCRs occurred in many donors.

CDR1 and CDR2 (germline): MNHEY, SVGAGI. J gave up 8 bases and V 4 bases, and 6 bases lay outside the gene matches. This CDR3 has 13 residues. On this clone itself: The antigen is undetermined.

PCR involved 60 Vbeta and 13 Jbeta primers. TCRdb keeps only in-frame clones here, not all; method: immunoSEQ multiplex PCR. The sample consists of approximately 200,000 clones, approximately 80% of them appearing once. This TCR came from a woman younger than 35 in good health and CMV-seropositive. J is TRBJ1-2 and V is TRBV6-5; 8 bases agree with TRBD1. Sequencing was done on a sample of PBMCs. CDR3 nucleotides: TGTGCCAGCAGTTCCCGGACAGGGTGGGGCTACACCTTC. Translating gives CASSSRTGWGYTF.